The following is a TCR beta chain sequence with its context. Its target is not known. This entry comes from a study of CD8+ T cells in alopecia areata. Overall study findings and caveats: Clonality was higher in lesional than normal scalp, especially in alopecia totalis/universalis. A large proportion of expanded lesional clones were detected persisting in scalp and blood during tofacitinib. In scalp, tofacitinib significantly decreased clonality and expanded CD8+ clones among the top 100.

The treatment denotes: oral pan-JAK inhibitor, 5-10 mg twice daily. Obtained from alopecia areata patients were lesional scalp punch biopsies along with peripheral blood. CDR1 is LGHNA, CDR2 YSLEER, per germline. The V and J ends lost 3 bases and 0 bases respectively, with 17 bases between them. This CDR3 spans 17 amino acids. The sequencing template was cDNA reverse transcribed from extracted RNA. Assay: immunoSEQ multiplex PCR; the TCRdb copy retains only in-frame clones and omits some. The sample lists around 170,000 clones; 51% were seen once. The V gene is TRBV4-3, the J gene TRBJ1-2; D uncertain. The receptor was derived from a human donor with alopecia areata. Material: CD8+ T cells sorted from blood, obtained around week 54, from a patient treated with tofacitinib. The CDR3 DNA reads TGCGCCAGCAGCCATTTTTCCTCTCAGGAACCTAACTATGGCTACACCTTC. This gives the protein CASSHFSSQEPNYGYTF.